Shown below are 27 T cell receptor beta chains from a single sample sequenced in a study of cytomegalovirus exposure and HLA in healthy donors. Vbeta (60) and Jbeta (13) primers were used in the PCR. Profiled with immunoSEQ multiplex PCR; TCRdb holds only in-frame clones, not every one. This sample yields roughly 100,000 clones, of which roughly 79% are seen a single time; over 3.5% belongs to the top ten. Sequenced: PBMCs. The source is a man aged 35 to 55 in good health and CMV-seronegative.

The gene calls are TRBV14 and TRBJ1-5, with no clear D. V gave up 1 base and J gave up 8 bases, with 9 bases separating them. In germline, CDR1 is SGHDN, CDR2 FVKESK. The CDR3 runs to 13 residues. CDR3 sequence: CASSQGSLKPQHF. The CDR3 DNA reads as TGTGCCAGCAGCCAAGGTAGTTTGAAGCCCCAGCATTTT.

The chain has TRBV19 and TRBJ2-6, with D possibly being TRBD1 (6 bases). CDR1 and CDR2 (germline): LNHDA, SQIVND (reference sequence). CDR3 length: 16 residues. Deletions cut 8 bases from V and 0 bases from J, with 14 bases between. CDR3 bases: TGTGCCAGTCGGTCAGGGGACGTCTCTGGGGCCAACGTCCTGACTTTC. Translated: CASRSGDVSGANVLTF. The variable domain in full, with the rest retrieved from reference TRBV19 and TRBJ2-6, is DGGITQSPKYLFRKEGQNVTLSCEQNLNHDAMYWYRQDPGQGLRLIYYSQIVNDFQKGDIAEGYSVSREKKESFPLTVTSAQKNPTAFYLCASRSGDVSGANVLTFGAGSRLTVL.

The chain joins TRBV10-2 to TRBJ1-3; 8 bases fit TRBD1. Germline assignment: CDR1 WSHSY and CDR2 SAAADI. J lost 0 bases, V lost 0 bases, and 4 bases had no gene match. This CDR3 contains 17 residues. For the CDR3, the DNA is TGCGCCAGCAGTGAGTCGGGGACAGGCTCCTCTGGAAACACCATATATTTT. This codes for CASSESGTGSSGNTIYF.

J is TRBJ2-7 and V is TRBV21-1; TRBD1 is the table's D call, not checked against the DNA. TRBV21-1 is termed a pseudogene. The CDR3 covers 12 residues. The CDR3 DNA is TGTGCCAGCAGCAGACAGTATTACGAGCAGTACGTC. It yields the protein CASSRQYYEQYV.

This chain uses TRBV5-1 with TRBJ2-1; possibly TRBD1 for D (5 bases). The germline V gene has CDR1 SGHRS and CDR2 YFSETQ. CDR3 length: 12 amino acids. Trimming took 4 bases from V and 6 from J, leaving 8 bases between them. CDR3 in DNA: TGCGCCAGCAGCCCCGACAGCAATGAGCAGTTCTTC. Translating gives CASSPDSNEQFF.

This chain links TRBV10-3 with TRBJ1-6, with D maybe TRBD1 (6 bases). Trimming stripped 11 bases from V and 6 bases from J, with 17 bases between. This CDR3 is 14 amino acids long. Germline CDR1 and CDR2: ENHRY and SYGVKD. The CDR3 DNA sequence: TGTGCCTCCAAGACACAGGGCCCTAATTCACCCCTCCACTTT. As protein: CASKTQGPNSPLHF.

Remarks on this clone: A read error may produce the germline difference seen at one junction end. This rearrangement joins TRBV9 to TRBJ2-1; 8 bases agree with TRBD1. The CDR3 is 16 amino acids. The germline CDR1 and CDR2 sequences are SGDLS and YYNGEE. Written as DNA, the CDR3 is TGTGCCAGCAGCGTAGTGAGGGCAGGGGGCTACAAAGAGCAGTTCTTC. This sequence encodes CASSVVRAGGYKEQFF.

The CDR3 spells CASSDRGQGGFMETQYF. The CDR3 bases are TGTGCCAGCAGTGATAGGGGACAGGGAGGTTTCATGGAGACCCAGTACTTC. V gene TRBV25-1 combines with J gene TRBJ2-5, with TRBD1 identical over 9 bases. CDR1 is MGHDK and CDR2 is SYGVNS in the germline V gene. This CDR3 is built from 17 residues. The V segment lost 3 bases and the J segment 5 bases; nucleotides outside the gene matches: 13.

This CDR3 reads CASSQGQGVGTQHF. The CDR3 DNA reads TGTGCCAGCAGCCAAGGACAGGGGGTAGGGACCCAGCATTTT. The rearrangement uses TRBV11-2 and TRBJ1-5; TRBD1 agrees at 10 bases. V shed 5 bases and J 11 bases; nucleotides not matched to a gene: 9. Germline assignment: CDR1 SGHAT and CDR2 FQNNGV. The CDR3 sequence is 14 residues long. The full variable domain, with the rest looked up from reference TRBV11-2 and TRBJ1-5, is EAGVAQSPRYKIIEKRQSVAFWCNPISGHATLYWYQQILGQGPKLLIQFQNNGVVDDSQLPKDRFSAERLKGVDSTLKIQPAKLEDSAVYLCASSQGQGVGTQHFGDGTRLSIL.

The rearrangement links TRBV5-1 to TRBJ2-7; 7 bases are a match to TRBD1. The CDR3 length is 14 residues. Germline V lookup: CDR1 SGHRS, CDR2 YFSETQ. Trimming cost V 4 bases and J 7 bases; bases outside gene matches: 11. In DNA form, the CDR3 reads TGCGCCAGCAGCCCGTCCAGACAGGGTCGGGAGCAGTACGTC. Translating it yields CASSPSRQGREQYV.

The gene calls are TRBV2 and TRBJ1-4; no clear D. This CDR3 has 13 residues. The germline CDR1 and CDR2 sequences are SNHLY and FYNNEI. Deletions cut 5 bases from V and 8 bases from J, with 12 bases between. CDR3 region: CASSWEAEEKLFF. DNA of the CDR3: TGTGCCAGCAGTTGGGAAGCGGAGGAAAAACTGTTTTTT.

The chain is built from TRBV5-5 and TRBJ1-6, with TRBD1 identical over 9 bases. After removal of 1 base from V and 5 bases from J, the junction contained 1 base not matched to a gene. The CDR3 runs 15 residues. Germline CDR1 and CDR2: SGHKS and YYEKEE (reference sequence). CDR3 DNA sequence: TGTGCCAGCAGCTTGAGGGACAGGGATAATTCACCCCTCCACTTT. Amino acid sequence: CASSLRDRDNSPLHF.

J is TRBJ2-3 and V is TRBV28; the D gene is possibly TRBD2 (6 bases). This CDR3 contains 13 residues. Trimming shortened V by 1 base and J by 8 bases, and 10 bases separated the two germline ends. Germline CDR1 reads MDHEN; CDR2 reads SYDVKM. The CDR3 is CASSLLEGGTQYF. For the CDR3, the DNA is TGTGCCAGCAGTTTATTAGAGGGAGGTACGCAGTATTTT. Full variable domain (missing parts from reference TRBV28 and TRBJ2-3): DVKVTQSSRYLVKRTGEKVFLECVQDMDHENMFWYRQDPGLGLRLIYFSYDVKMKEKGDIPEGYSVSREKKERFSLILESASTNQTSMYLCASSLLEGGTQYFGPGTRLTVL.

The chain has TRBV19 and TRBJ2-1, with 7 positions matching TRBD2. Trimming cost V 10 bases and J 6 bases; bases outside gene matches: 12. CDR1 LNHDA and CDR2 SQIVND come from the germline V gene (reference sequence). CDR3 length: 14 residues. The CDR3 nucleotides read TGTGCCACTCAATCACTAGCGACACTCAATGAGCAGTTCTTC. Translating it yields CATQSLATLNEQFF. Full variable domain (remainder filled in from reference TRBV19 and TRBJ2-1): DGGITQSPKYLFRKEGQNVTLSCEQNLNHDAMYWYRQDPGQGLRLIYYSQIVNDFQKGDIAEGYSVSREKKESFPLTVTSAQKNPTAFYLCATQSLATLNEQFFGPGTRLTVL.

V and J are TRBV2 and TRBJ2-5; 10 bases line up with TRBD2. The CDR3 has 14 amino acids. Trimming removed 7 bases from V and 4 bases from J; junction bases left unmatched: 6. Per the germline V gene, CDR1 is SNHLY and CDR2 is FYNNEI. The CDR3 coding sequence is TGTGCCAGCATAGAGAGCGGGGGGGGAGAGACCCAGTACTTC. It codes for CASIESGGGETQYF. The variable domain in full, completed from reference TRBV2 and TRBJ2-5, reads EPEVTQTPSHQVTQMGQEVILRCVPISNHLYFYWYRQILGQKVEFLVSFYNNEISEKSEIFDDQFSVERPDGSNFTLKIRSTKLEDSAMYFCASIESGGGETQYFGPGTRLLVL.

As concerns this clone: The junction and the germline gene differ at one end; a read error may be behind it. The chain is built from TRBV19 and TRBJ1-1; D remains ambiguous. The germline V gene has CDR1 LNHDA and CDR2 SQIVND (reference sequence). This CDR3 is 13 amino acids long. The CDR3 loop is CASSIGEATEAFF. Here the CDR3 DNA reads TGTGCCAGTAGCATAGGAGAGGCGACTGAAGCTTTCTTT.

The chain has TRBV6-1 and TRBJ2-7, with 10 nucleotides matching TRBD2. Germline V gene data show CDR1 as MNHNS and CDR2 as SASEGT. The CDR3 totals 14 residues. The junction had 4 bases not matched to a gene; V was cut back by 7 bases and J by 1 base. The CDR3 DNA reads TGTGCCAGCAACCTAGCGGGGGTTTCCTACGAGCAGTACGTC. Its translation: CASNLAGVSYEQYV.

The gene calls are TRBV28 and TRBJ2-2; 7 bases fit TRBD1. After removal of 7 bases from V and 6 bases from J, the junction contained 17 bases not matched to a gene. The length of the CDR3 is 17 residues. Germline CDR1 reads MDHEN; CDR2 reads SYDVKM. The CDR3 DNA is TGTGCCAGCACCCCGGTGGACAGGCTGGGAGCCTCCGGGGAGCTGTTTTTT. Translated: CASTPVDRLGASGELFF.

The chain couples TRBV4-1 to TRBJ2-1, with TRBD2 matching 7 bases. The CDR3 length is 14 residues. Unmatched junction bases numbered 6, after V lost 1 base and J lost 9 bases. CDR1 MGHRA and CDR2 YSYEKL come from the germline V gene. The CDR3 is CASSQGTRAGEQFF. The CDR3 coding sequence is TGCGCCAGCAGCCAAGGGACTAGGGCCGGTGAGCAGTTCTTC.

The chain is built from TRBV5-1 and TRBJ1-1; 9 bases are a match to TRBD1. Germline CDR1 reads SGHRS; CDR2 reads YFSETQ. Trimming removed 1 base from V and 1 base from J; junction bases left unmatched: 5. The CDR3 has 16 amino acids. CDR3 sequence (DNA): TGCGCCAGCAGCTTGTTACGGGACAGGGCGAACACTGAAGCTTTCTTT. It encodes CASSLLRDRANTEAFF.

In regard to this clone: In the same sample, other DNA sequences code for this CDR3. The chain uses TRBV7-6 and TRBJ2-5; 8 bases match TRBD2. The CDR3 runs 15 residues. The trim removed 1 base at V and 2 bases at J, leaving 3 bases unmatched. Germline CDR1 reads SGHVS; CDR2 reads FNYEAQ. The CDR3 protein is CASSLGLAGQETQYF. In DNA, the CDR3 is TGTGCCAGCAGCTTAGGGCTAGCGGGTCAAGAGACCCAGTACTTC.

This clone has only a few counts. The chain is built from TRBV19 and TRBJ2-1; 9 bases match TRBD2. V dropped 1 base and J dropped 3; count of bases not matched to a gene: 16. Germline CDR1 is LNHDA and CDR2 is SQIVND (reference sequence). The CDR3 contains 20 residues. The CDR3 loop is CASSIGRPEDSRGGYNEQFF. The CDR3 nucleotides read TGTGCCAGTAGTATAGGACGGCCGGAGGACTCGCGGGGGGGCTACAATGAGCAGTTCTTC.

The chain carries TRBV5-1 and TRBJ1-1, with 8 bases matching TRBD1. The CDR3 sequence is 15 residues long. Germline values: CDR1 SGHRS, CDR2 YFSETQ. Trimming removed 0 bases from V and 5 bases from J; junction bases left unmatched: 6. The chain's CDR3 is CASSLGQGAETEAFF. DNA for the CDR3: TGCGCCAGCAGCTTGGGTCAGGGGGCTGAGACTGAAGCTTTCTTT.

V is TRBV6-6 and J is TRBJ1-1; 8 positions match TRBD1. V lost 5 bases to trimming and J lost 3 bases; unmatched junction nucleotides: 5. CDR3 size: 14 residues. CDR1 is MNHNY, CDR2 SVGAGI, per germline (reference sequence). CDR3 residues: CASSDRGADTEAFF. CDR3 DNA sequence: TGTGCCAGCAGTGACAGGGGCGCGGACACTGAAGCTTTCTTT.

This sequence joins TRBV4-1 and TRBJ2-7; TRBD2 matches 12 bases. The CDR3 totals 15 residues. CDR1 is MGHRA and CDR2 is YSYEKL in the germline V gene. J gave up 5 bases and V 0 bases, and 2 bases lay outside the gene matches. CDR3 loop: CASSQDRLAGDEQYV. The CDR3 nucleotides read TGCGCCAGCAGCCAAGACCGACTAGCGGGGGACGAGCAGTACGTC.

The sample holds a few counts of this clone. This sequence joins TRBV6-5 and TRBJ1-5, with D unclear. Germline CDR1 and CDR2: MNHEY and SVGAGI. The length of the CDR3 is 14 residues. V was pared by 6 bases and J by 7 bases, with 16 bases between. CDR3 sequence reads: CASSPNRVQQPQHF. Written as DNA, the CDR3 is TGTGCCAGCAGCCCCAACCGGGTGCAACAGCCCCAGCATTTT.

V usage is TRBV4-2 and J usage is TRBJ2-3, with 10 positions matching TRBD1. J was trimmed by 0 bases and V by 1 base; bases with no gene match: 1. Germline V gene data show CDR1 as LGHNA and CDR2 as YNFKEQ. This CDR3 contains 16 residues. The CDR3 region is CASSQGQGASTDTQYF. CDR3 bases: TGTGCCAGCAGCCAAGGACAGGGGGCAAGCACAGATACGCAGTATTTT.